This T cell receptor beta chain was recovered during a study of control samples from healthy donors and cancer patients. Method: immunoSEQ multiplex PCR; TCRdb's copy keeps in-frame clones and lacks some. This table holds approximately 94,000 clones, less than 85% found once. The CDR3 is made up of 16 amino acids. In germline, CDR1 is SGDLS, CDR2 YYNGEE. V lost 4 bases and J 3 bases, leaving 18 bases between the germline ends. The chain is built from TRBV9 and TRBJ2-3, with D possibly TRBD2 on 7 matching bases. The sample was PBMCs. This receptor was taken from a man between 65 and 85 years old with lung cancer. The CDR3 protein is CASSSRWGGRTDTQYF. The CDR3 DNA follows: TGTGCCAGCAGCTCCCGATGGGGGGGCCGGACAGATACGCAGTATTTT.